These 10 T cell receptor beta chains were sequenced from one sample in a study of T cells in narcolepsy. This table comes from immunoSEQ multiplex PCR, and its TCRdb copy is limited to in-frame clones, with some not included. The profile shows over 40,000 clones, around 89% of them singletons. Sequenced input: CD45RA- memory CD4+ T cells from PBMCs. These receptors were collected from a human donor with narcolepsy.

The V gene is TRBV18, the J gene TRBJ2-2; D is ambiguous. Per the germline V gene, CDR1 is KGHSH and CDR2 is LQKENI. This CDR3 has 14 residues. V shed 1 base and J shed 4 bases, with 7 bases lying between them. CDR3 residues: CASSPLRVTGELFF. In nucleotides, the CDR3 is TGTGCCAGCTCACCACTTCGGGTCACCGGGGAGCTGTTTTTT.

The chain links TRBV5-1 to TRBJ2-7; 8 nucleotides line up with TRBD1. Germline CDR1 is SGHRS and CDR2 is YFSETQ. The CDR3 sequence is 14 residues long. With 2 bases clipped from V and 6 bases from J, the junction kept 7 bases outside the gene matches. The chain's CDR3 is CASSLRTGSGEQYF. CDR3 DNA sequence: TGCGCCAGCAGCTTAAGGACAGGGTCGGGCGAGCAGTACTTC.

The gene calls are TRBV6-1 and TRBJ2-7; no reliable D call. Germline CDR1 is MNHNS and CDR2 is SASEGT. This CDR3 is built from 13 residues. The V and J ends lost 5 bases and 1 base respectively, with 9 bases between them. CDR3 nucleotide sequence: TGTGCCAGCAGTACCGAAGGGTCCTACGAGCAGTACTTC. Residues: CASSTEGSYEQYF.

V and J are TRBV2 and TRBJ1-2; possibly TRBD1 for D (5 bases). CDR1 SNHLY and CDR2 FYNNEI come from the germline V gene. V was cut by 1 base and J by 3 bases, with 9 bases left in between. The CDR3 extends over 14 amino acids. The CDR3 reads CASSEETGDYGYTF. For the CDR3, the DNA is TGTGCCAGCAGTGAAGAAACAGGTGACTATGGCTACACCTTC.

The V and J genes are TRBV19 and TRBJ1-5; 8 nucleotides agree with TRBD1. The V gene's germline CDR1 is LNHDA and CDR2 SQIVND (reference sequence). Trimming took 5 bases from V and 6 from J; bases not matched to a gene: 6. The CDR3 totals 14 residues. The CDR3 loop reads CASSGTGGFQPQHF. The CDR3, as DNA: TGTGCCAGTAGTGGCACAGGGGGTTTTCAGCCCCAGCATTTT.

The chain is built from TRBV25-1 and TRBJ1-6, with TRBD1 identical over 11 bases. CDR1 and CDR2 from the germline V gene are MGHDK and SYGVNS. There are 15 residues in the CDR3. After removal of 5 bases from V and 7 bases from J, the junction contained 4 bases not matched to a gene. CDR3 sequence: CASSQRTGGNSPLHF. CDR3 coding DNA: TGTGCCAGCAGTCAACGGACAGGGGGCAATTCACCCCTCCACTTT.

Only one count was recorded for this clone. The chain employs TRBV5-6 and TRBJ1-2; possible D gene TRBD1, 5 bases. Germline CDR1 reads SGHDT; CDR2 reads YYEEEE. V lost 1 base, J lost 7 bases, and 11 bases lay in between. This CDR3 is 13 amino acids long. The CDR3 bases are TGTGCCAGCAGCTTGAGCCAGGGTGCTGGCTACACCTTC. This sequence encodes CASSLSQGAGYTF. The variable domain in full, completed from reference TRBV5-6 and TRBJ1-2, reads DAGVTQSPTHLIKTRGQQVTLRCSPKSGHDTVSWYQQALGQGPQFIFQYYEEEERQRGNFPDRFSGHQFPNYSSELNVNALLLGDSALYLCASSLSQGAGYTFGSGTRLTVV.

The V gene is TRBV4-3, the J gene TRBJ1-1; 10 positions agree with TRBD1. This CDR3 region has 16 residues. Unmatched junction bases numbered 6, after V lost 1 base and J lost 4 bases. Germline CDR1 and CDR2: LGHNA and YSLEER. The DNA for the CDR3 is TGCGCCAGCAGCCAAGCACCGGGACAGGGGCTCACTGAAGCTTTCTTT. It is translated as CASSQAPGQGLTEAFF.

The chain links TRBV7-8 to TRBJ1-2; 9 bases agree with TRBD1. V lost 5 bases to trimming and J lost 6 bases; unmatched junction nucleotides: 13. Germline CDR1 SGHVS, CDR2 FQNEAQ. This CDR3 is 16 amino acids long. The CDR3 sequence is CASSPPNRGRMHGYTF. In nucleotides, the CDR3 is TGTGCCAGCAGCCCCCCCAACAGGGGGCGGATGCATGGCTACACCTTC.

This rearrangement joins TRBV7-3 to TRBJ2-4; D gene uncertain. CDR1 SGHTA and CDR2 FQGTGA come from the germline V gene. Trimming removed 2 bases from V and 0 bases from J, with 14 bases in between. The CDR3 covers 17 residues. The CDR3 reads CASSLSRATLAKNIQYF. The CDR3 DNA reads as TGTGCCAGCAGCTTATCCCGGGCTACGCTAGCCAAAAACATTCAGTACTTC.